These 24 T cell receptor beta chains were sequenced from one sample in a study of T-cell memory formation after mild COVID-19 (dated by TCRdb to about 2021). The library came from 5' RACE. Sequencing instrument: Illumina NovaSeq 6000. In TCRdb, the public reads were trimmed at Q25 with fastp and aligned with MiXCR, with productive beta chains retained. Records with the same CDR3 protein are collapsed into one entry carrying the most frequent genes and DNA. Recorded for this sample are around 320,000 distinct CDR3 sequences; around 28% of them occurred a single time. Of the sample, roughly 13% is held by the ten largest clones. Sequencing input: PBMCs or a T cell subset sorted from them (not recorded which). The receptors were gathered from an adult woman who had mild COVID-19 (a few samples of this study predate the infection). The sample titles of this study are shuffled in the database, so cell type and time point are left out; the donor was told from shared clones.

This clonotype has a handful of counts. The chain employs TRBV4-2 and TRBJ2-5, with D maybe TRBD2 (7 bases). V lost 0 bases and J lost 4, with 18 bases in between. The CDR3 contains 17 residues. Germline CDR1 LGHNA, CDR2 YNFKEQ. The CDR3 DNA reads as TGTGCCAGCAGCCAAGATTATTTTGGGGGGGCCGGAGAGACCCAGTACTTC. Translating gives CASSQDYFGGAGETQYF.

This clonotype was observed a handful of times. The chain has TRBV5-1 and TRBJ2-2; D not certain. Germline CDR1 and CDR2: SGHRS and YFSETQ. The V and J ends lost 0 bases and 3 bases respectively, with 6 bases between them. The CDR3 has 14 residues. For the CDR3, the DNA is TGCGCCAGCAGCTTGGGGGCAGACACCGGGGAGCTGTTTTTT. Translated, it gives CASSLGADTGELFF.

V and J are TRBV30 and TRBJ2-5, with TRBD1 as a possible D gene (5 bases). Germline CDR1 and CDR2: GTSNPN and SVGIG (reference sequence). The CDR3 runs to 15 residues. V lost 0 bases and J 4 bases, leaving 15 bases between the germline ends. The CDR3 protein is CAWSVVGVRGETQYF. The DNA of the CDR3 is TGTGCCTGGAGTGTAGTAGGGGTAAGAGGAGAGACCCAGTACTTC.

In its sample, this clonotype was seen a few times. V and J are TRBV7-2 and TRBJ2-7; 8 positions match TRBD2. Trimming at V came to 5 bases and at J to 6 bases, leaving 9 bases not matched to a gene. This CDR3 has 14 amino acids. The germline V gene has CDR1 SGHTA and CDR2 FQGNSA. This chain's CDR3 is CASSPSGSNPEQYF. The CDR3 nucleotides read TGTGCCAGCAGCCCCAGCGGGAGCAACCCCGAGCAGTACTTC.

This chain joins TRBV11-2 and TRBJ2-7; TRBD1 might be the D (6 bases). The CDR3 runs to 14 residues. V lost 1 base and J lost 7, with 14 bases in between. Germline CDR1 SGHAT, CDR2 FQNNGV. CDR3 DNA sequence: TGTGCCAGCAGCTTAGGGCTGGGGGCTCGAGAGCAGTACTTC. This encodes CASSLGLGAREQYF.

The chain employs TRBV4-2 and TRBJ2-7; the match to TRBD1 covers 9 bases. J was trimmed by 5 bases and V by 9 bases; bases with no gene match: 14. The CDR3 spans 15 residues. The germline gives CDR1 LGHNA, CDR2 YNFKEQ. CDR3 region: CASSEENRGLNEQYF. CDR3 in DNA: TGTGCCAGTTCGGAGGAAAACAGGGGGCTCAACGAGCAGTACTTC.

Only a few counts were recorded for this clonotype. This chain connects TRBV7-6 to TRBJ2-1, with no clear D. The V gene's germline CDR1 is SGHVS and CDR2 FNYEAQ. Trimming left V 0 bases short and J 6 bases short, with 12 bases between. The CDR3 contains 15 residues. The CDR3 DNA is TGTGCCAGCAGCTTAGCGTTGGCCAGCTTCAATGAGCAGTTCTTC. This encodes CASSLALASFNEQFF.

The V and J genes are TRBV12-3 or TRBV12-4 and TRBJ2-3; 13 bases line up with TRBD2. The CDR3 runs to 18 residues. V trimming: 3 bases; J trimming: 1 base; junction bases outside the gene matches: 7. The CDR3 here is CASSLWTSGSRRTDTQYF. The CDR3 DNA follows: TGTGCCAGCAGTTTGTGGACTAGCGGGAGTAGGCGCACAGATACGCAGTATTTT.

This clonotype was seen more than once but under ten times. This chain joins TRBV3-1 and TRBJ2-7; D is undetermined. Trimming took off 0 bases at V and 6 bases at J, with 9 bases between the two ends. The CDR3 runs 13 residues. In germline, CDR1 is LGHDT, CDR2 YNNKEL (reference sequence). CDR3 residues: CASSQDSFGEQYF. CDR3 bases: TGTGCCAGCAGCCAAGATAGTTTCGGCGAGCAGTACTTC.

V usage is TRBV11-1 and J usage is TRBJ2-1, with TRBD2 identical over 12 bases. V lost 4 bases and J lost 4; bases outside the gene matches: 5. The CDR3 runs to 16 residues. From germline, CDR1 is SGHAT and CDR2 FQDESV (reference sequence). This CDR3 is CASSSGGLAGYNEQFF. CDR3 nucleotide sequence: TGTGCCAGCAGCTCCGGTGGACTAGCGGGATACAATGAGCAGTTCTTC.

The chain links TRBV7-2 to TRBJ2-7, with D tentatively TRBD2 (6 bases). In germline, CDR1 is SGHTA, CDR2 FQGNSA. The CDR3 runs 13 residues. With 4 bases removed from V and 7 bases from J, the gap between germline ends came to 14 bases. Written as DNA, the CDR3 is TGTGCCAGCAGCTCCTATAGCGGTCCTGAGCAGTACTTC. Its translation: CASSSYSGPEQYF. The full variable domain, its missing parts supplied by reference TRBV7-2 and TRBJ2-7, is GAGVSQSPSNKVTEKGKDVELRCDPISGHTALYWYRQSLGQGLEFLIYFQGNSAPDKSGLPSDRFSAERTGGSVSTLTIQRTQQEDSAVYLCASSSYSGPEQYFGPGTRLTVT.

The chain has TRBV21-1 and TRBJ1-3. TRBV21-1 is tagged as a pseudogene. The CDR3 is 15 residues long. The CDR3 reads CASTYQRVKRNTIYF. In DNA, the CDR3 is TGTGCCAGCACCTATCAACGGGTAAAAAGAAACACCATATATTTT.

The J gene is TRBJ2-7, the V gene TRBV5-5; D uncertain. In germline, CDR1 is SGHKS, CDR2 YYEKEE (reference sequence). The CDR3 is 15 residues long. V dropped 0 bases and J dropped 3 bases, with 13 bases sitting between them. The CDR3 DNA is TGTGCCAGCAGCTTGGCACGGCAAAGTGTCTACGAGCAGTACTTC. As protein: CASSLARQSVYEQYF.

This clonotype has more than one count but fewer than ten. J is TRBJ1-1 and V is TRBV29-1; 9 nucleotides line up with TRBD1. V dropped 7 bases and J dropped 1; count of bases not matched to a gene: 4. Germline V lookup: CDR1 SQVTM, CDR2 ANQGSEA. The CDR3 contains 13 residues. The CDR3 region is CSARGQGNTEAFF. CDR3 sequence (DNA): TGCAGCGCCAGGGGACAGGGGAACACTGAAGCTTTCTTT.

This chain joins TRBV6-6 and TRBJ2-3; possibly TRBD2 for D (5 bases). Germline V gene sequence: CDR1 MNHNY, CDR2 SVGAGI (reference sequence). V lost 10 bases to trimming and J lost 3 bases, with 17 bases between them. The CDR3 is 14 residues long. CDR3 bases: TGTGCCACCTTTATAGCGCTGGGAACAGATACGCAGTATTTT. Residues: CATFIALGTDTQYF.

This clonotype showed up just a few times. V and J are TRBV4-1 and TRBJ2-7, with 11 positions matching TRBD2. The CDR3 is 14 amino acids. The V and J ends lost 3 bases and 2 bases, in that order; junction bases with no gene match: 0. Germline V gene lookup returns CDR1 MGHRA and CDR2 YSYEKL. The CDR3, as DNA: TGCGCCAGCAGCCATAGCGGGGGGGCCTACGAGCAGTACTTC. This sequence encodes CASSHSGGAYEQYF.

In its sample, this clonotype was seen a few times. The V gene is TRBV5-1, the J gene TRBJ2-7; no clear D. V gave up 0 bases and J gave up 5 bases, with 12 bases separating them. CDR3 length: 14 amino acids. Germline lookup yields CDR1 SGHRS and CDR2 YFSETQ. This chain's CDR3 is CASSLATIENEQYF. The CDR3 region has the DNA TGCGCCAGCAGCTTGGCTACCATCGAAAACGAGCAGTACTTC.

The chain has TRBV27 and TRBJ2-7; 8 bases line up with TRBD2. V was pared by 8 bases and J by 5 bases, with 11 bases of the junction left unmatched. The CDR3 extends over 14 amino acids. Per the germline V gene, CDR1 is MNHEY and CDR2 is SMNVEV (reference sequence). The CDR3 bases are TGTGCCAGCGCGGGGGGATTGCGTTTCGACGAGCAGTACTTC. This sequence encodes CASAGGLRFDEQYF.

The sample holds a few counts of this clonotype. The chain couples TRBV2 to TRBJ2-7; D is ambiguous. Germline V CDR1 and CDR2: SNHLY, FYNNEI. CDR3 length: 13 amino acids. The V gene lost 6 bases and the J gene lost 5 bases, with 14 bases spanning the gap. The CDR3 region is CASSQVVGNEQYF. CDR3 nucleotide sequence: TGTGCCAGCAGCCAGGTGGTGGGGAACGAGCAGTACTTC. The complete variable domain, with remaining parts taken from reference TRBV2 and TRBJ2-7, reads EPEVTQTPSHQVTQMGQEVILRCVPISNHLYFYWYRQILGQKVEFLVSFYNNEISEKSEIFDDQFSVERPDGSNFTLKIRSTKLEDSAMYFCASSQVVGNEQYFGPGTRLTVT.

The J gene is TRBJ2-5, the V gene TRBV12-3 or TRBV12-4, with D unclear. Trimming left V 4 bases short and J 5 bases short, with 8 bases between. The length of the CDR3 is 12 residues. The CDR3 DNA sequence: TGTGCCAGCAGTTGGGTTGGGGAGACCCAGTACTTC. This gives the protein CASSWVGETQYF.

The chain recombines TRBV5-1 with TRBJ2-7; D is perhaps TRBD1 or TRBD2 (7 bases each). V gave up 4 bases and J gave up 2 bases, with 16 bases separating them. This CDR3 is built from 15 residues. Germline CDR1 and CDR2: SGHRS and YFSETQ. The CDR3 region is CASSPGGDGAYEQYF. The CDR3 DNA sequence: TGCGCCAGCAGCCCAGGGGGGGACGGGGCCTACGAGCAGTACTTC.

The gene calls are TRBV7-6 and TRBJ1-5; maybe TRBD1 (5 bases). This CDR3 spans 13 amino acids. V lost 0 bases and J lost 6, with 6 bases in between. The germline V gene has CDR1 SGHVS and CDR2 FNYEAQ. The CDR3 DNA is TGTGCCAGCAGCTTAGCGCAGGGTCAGCCCCAGCATTTT. The encoded protein is CASSLAQGQPQHF. Complete variable domain (other parts from reference TRBV7-6 and TRBJ1-5): GAGVSQSPRYKVTKRGQDVALRCDPISGHVSLYWYRQALGQGPEFLTYFNYEAQQDKSGLPNDRFSAERPEGSISTLTIQRTEQRDSAMYRCASSLAQGQPQHFGDGTRLSIL.

The rearrangement links TRBV30 to TRBJ2-3; D may match TRBD1 or TRBD2 (5 bases each). The length of the CDR3 is 12 residues. Trimming removed 6 bases at V and 5 bases at J, with 12 bases between. The germline V gene encodes CDR1 GTSNPN and CDR2 SVGIG (reference sequence). As DNA, the CDR3 is TGTGCCTGTCGAGGGGCCGGAGATACGCAGTATTTT. Its translation: CACRGAGDTQYF.

CDR3 nucleotides: TGTGCCAGCAGCCAATTGGGGGGCTCCGAGCAGTACTTC. This encodes CASSQLGGSEQYF. V usage is TRBV3-1 and J usage is TRBJ2-7; tentatively, D is TRBD1 or TRBD2 (6 bases each). V was pared by 2 bases and J by 6 bases, with 11 bases between. This CDR3 spans 13 amino acids. Germline CDR1 is LGHDT and CDR2 is YNNKEL (reference sequence).